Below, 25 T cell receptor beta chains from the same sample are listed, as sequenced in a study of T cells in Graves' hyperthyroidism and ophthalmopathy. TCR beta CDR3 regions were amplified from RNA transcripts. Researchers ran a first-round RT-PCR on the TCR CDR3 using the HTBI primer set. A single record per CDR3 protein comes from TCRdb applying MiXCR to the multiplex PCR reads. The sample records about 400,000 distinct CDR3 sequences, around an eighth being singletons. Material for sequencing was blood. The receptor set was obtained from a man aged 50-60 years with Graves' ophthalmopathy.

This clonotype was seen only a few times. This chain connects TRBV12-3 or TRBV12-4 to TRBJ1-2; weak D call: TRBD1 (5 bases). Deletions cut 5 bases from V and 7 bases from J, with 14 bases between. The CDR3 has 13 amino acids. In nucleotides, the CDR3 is TGTGCCAGCAGTATGGGACGAGACGGTGGCTACACCTTC. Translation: CASSMGRDGGYTF.

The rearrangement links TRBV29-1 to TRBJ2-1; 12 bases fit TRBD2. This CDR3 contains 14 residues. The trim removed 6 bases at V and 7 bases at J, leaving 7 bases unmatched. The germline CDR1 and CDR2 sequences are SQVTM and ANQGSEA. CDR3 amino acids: CSVRTSGKLNEQFF. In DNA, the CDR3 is TGCAGCGTGAGGACTAGCGGGAAACTAAATGAGCAGTTCTTC.

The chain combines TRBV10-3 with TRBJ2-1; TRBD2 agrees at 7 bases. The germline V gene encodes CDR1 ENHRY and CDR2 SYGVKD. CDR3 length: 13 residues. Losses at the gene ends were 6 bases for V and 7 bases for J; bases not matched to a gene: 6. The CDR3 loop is CAISGLVINEQFF. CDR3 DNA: TGTGCCATCAGCGGACTAGTAATAAATGAGCAGTTCTTC.

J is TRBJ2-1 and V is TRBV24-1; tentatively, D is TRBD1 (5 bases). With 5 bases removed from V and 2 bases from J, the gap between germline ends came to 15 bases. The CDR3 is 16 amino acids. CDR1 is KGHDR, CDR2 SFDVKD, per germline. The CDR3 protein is CATSAMRTQAYNEQFF. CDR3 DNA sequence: TGTGCCACCAGTGCCATGAGGACACAGGCCTACAATGAGCAGTTCTTC.

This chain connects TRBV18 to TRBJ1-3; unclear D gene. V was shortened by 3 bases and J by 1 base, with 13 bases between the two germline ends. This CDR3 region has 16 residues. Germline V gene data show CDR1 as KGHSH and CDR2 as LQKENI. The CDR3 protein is CASSPSAPQSGNTIYF. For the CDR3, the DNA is TGTGCCAGCTCACCTTCGGCCCCCCAATCTGGAAACACCATATATTTT. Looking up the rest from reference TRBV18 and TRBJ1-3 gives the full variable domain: NAGVMQNPRHLVRRRGQEARLRCSPMKGHSHVYWYRQLPEEGLKFMVYLQKENIIDESGMPKERFSAEFPKEGPSILRIQQVVRGDSAAYFCASSPSAPQSGNTIYFGEGSWLTVV.

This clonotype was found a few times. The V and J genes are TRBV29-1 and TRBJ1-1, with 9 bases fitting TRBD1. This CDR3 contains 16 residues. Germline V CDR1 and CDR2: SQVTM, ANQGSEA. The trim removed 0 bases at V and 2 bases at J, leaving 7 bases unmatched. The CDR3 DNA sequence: TGCAGCGTTGAAGATCGTAGGACAGGGGCCAACACTGAAGCTTTCTTT. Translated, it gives CSVEDRRTGANTEAFF.

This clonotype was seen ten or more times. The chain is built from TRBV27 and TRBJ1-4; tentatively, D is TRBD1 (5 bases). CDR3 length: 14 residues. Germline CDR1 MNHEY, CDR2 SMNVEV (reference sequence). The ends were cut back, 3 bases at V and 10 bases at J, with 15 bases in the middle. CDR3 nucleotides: TGTGCCAGCAGTTTGCAAAGAACCGGGGGAAAACTGTTTTTT. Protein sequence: CASSLQRTGGKLFF.

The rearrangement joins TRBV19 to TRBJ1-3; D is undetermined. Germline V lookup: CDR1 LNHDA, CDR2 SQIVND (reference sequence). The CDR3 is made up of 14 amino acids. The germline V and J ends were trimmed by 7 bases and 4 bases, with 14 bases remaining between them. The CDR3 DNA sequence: TGTGCCAGTACCCCCGGTCTCCAAGGAAACACCATATATTTT. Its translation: CASTPGLQGNTIYF. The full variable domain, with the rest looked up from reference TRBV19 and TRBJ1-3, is DGGITQSPKYLFRKEGQNVTLSCEQNLNHDAMYWYRQDPGQGLRLIYYSQIVNDFQKGDIAEGYSVSREKKESFPLTVTSAQKNPTAFYLCASTPGLQGNTIYFGEGSWLTVV.

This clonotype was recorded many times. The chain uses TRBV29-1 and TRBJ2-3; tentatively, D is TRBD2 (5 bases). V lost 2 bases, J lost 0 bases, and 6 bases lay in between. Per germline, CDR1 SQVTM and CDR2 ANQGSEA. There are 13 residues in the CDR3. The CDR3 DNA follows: TGCAGCGTTGAACGCGGGAGCACAGATACGCAGTATTTT. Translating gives CSVERGSTDTQYF.

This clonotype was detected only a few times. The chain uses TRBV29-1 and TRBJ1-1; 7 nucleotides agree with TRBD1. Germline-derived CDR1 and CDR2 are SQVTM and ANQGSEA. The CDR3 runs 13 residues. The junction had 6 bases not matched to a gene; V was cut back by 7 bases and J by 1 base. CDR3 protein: CSAARGWNTEAFF. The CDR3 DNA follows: TGCAGCGCAGCCAGGGGGTGGAACACTGAAGCTTTCTTT.

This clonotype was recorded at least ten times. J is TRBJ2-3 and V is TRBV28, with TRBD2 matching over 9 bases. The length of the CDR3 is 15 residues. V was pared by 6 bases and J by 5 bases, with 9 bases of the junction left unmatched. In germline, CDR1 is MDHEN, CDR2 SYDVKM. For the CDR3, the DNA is TGTGCCAGCAGCTCACGTTTGCGGGGGGGAGATACGCAGTATTTT. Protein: CASSSRLRGGDTQYF.

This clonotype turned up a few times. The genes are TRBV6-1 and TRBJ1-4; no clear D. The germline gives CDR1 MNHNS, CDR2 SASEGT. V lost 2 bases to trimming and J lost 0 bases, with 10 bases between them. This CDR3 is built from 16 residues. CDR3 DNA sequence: TGTGCCAGCAGTGAATCATCGGGTGCAACTAATGAAAAACTGTTTTTT. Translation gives CASSESSGATNEKLFF.

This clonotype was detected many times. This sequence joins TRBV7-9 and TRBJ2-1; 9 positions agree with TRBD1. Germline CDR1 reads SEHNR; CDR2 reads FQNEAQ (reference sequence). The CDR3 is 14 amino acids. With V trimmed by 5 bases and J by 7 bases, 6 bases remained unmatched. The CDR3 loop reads CASSTWTGDNEQFF. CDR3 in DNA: TGTGCCAGCAGCACCTGGACAGGGGATAATGAGCAGTTCTTC.

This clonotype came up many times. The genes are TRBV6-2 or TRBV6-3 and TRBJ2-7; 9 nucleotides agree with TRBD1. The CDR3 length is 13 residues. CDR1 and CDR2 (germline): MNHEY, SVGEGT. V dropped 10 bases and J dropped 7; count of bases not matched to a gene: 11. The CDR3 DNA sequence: TGTGCCACCGTGACAGGGGGAGGCCTAGAGCAGTACTTC. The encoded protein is CATVTGGGLEQYF.

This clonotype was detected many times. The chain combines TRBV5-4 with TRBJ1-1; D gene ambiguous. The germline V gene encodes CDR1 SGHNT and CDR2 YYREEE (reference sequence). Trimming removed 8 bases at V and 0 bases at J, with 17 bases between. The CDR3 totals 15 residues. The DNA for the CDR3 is TGTGCCAGTACCCCCCGACGGAAGTTGAACACTGAAGCTTTCTTT. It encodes CASTPRRKLNTEAFF.

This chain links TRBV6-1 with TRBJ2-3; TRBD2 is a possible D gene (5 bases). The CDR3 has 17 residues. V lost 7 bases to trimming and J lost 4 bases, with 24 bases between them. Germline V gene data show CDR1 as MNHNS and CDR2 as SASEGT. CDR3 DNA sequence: TGTGCCAGCACATTCGGGGAACCCGGCATATGGGCAGATACGCAGTATTTT. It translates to CASTFGEPGIWADTQYF.

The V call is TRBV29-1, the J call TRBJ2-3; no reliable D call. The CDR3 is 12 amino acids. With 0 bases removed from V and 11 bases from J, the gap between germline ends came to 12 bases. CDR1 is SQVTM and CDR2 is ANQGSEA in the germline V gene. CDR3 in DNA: TGCAGCGTTGAAGATTACGGCCTGGGGCAGTATTTT. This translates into CSVEDYGLGQYF.

CDR3 loop: CSVVPGPNTGELFF. The CDR3 nucleotides read TGCAGCGTCGTACCGGGACCTAACACCGGGGAGCTGTTTTTT. The chain combines TRBV29-1 with TRBJ2-2, with D perhaps matching TRBD1 or TRBD2 (5 bases each). V was trimmed by 6 bases and J by 2 bases, leaving 13 bases between them. The CDR3 extends over 14 amino acids. CDR1 is SQVTM, CDR2 ANQGSEA, per germline.

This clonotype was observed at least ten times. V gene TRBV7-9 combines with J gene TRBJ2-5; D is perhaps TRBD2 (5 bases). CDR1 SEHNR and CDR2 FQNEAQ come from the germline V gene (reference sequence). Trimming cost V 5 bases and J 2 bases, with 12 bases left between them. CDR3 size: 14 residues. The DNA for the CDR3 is TGTGCCAGCAGCCCTAGTGGGAGTCAAGAGACCCAGTACTTC. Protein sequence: CASSPSGSQETQYF.

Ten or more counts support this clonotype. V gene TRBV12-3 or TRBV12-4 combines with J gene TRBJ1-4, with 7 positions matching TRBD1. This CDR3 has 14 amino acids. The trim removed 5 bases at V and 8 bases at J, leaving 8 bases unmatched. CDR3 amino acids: CASSDSDRTEKLFF. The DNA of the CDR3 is TGTGCCAGCAGTGATTCGGACAGGACGGAAAAACTGTTTTTT.

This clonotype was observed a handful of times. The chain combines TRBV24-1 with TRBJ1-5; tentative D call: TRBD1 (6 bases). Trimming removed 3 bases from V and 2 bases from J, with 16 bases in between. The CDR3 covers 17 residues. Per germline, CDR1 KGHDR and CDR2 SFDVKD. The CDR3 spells CATSDPLDSLGNQPQHF. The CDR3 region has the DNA TGTGCCACCAGTGATCCCCTGGACAGTTTGGGCAATCAGCCCCAGCATTTT.

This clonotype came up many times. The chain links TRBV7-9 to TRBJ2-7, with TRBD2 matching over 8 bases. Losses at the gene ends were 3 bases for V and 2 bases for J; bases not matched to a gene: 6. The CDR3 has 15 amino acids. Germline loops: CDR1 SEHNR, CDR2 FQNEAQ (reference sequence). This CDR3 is CASSLAGGVAYEQYF. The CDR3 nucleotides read TGTGCCAGCAGCTTGGCGGGGGGAGTCGCCTACGAGCAGTACTTC.

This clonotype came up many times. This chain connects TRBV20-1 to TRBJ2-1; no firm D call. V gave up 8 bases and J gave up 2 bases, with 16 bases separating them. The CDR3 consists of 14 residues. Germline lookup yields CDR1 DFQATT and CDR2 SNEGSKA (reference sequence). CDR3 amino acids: CSTNSGGTYNEQFF. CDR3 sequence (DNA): TGCAGTACTAATTCTGGCGGTACCTACAATGAGCAGTTCTTC.

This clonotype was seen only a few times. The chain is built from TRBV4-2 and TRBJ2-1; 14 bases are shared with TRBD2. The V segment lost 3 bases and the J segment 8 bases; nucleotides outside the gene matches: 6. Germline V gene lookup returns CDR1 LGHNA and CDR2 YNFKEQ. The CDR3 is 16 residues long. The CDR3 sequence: CASSQRGTSGRYEQFF. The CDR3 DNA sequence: TGTGCCAGCAGCCAGAGGGGGACTAGCGGGAGATATGAGCAGTTCTTC.

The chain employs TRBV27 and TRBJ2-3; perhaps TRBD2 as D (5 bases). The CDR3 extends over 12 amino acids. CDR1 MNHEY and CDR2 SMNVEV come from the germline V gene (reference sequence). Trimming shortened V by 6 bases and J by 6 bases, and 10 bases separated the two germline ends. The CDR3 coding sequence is TGTGCCAGCAGGTCGGGCGGGGATACGCAGTATTTT. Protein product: CASRSGGDTQYF.